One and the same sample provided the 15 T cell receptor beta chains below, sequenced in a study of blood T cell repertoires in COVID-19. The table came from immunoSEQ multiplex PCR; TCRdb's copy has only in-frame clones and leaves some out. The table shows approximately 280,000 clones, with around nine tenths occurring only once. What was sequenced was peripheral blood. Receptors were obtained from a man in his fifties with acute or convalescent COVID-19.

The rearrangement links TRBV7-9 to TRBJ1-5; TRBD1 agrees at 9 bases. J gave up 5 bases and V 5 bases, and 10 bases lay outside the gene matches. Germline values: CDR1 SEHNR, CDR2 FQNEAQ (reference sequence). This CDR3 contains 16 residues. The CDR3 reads CASSKSGTGPYQPQHF. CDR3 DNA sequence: TGTGCCAGCAGCAAGTCCGGGACAGGGCCTTATCAGCCCCAGCATTTT.

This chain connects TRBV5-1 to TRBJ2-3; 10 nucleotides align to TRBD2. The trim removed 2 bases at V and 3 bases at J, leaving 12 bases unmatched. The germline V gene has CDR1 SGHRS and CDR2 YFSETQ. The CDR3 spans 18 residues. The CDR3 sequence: CASSLILAGAKATDTQYF. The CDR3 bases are TGCGCCAGCAGCTTAATCCTAGCGGGGGCCAAGGCGACAGATACGCAGTATTTT.

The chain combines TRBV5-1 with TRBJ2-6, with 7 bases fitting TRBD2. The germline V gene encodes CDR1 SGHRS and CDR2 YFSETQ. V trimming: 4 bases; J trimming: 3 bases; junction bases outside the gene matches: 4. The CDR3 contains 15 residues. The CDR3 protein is CASSLSGGGANVLTF. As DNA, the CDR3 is TGCGCCAGCAGCCTCTCGGGGGGTGGGGCCAACGTCCTGACTTTC.

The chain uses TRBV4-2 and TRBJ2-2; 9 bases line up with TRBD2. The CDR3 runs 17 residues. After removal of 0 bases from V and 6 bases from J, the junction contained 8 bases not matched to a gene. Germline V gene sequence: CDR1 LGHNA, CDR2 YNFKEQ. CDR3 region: CASSQEGPRGGAGELFF. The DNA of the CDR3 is TGTGCCAGCAGCCAAGAGGGTCCGCGGGGGGGCGCCGGGGAGCTGTTTTTT.

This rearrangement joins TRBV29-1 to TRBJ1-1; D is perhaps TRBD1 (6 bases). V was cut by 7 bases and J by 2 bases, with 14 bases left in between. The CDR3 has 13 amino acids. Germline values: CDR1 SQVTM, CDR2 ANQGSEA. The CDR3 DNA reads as TGCAGCGGGGCTACAGGGACCAACACTGAAGCTTTCTTT. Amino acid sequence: CSGATGTNTEAFF.

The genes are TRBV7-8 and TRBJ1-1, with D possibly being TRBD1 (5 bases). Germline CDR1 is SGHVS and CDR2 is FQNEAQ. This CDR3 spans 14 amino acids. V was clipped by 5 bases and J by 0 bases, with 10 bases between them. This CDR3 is CASSLPGVNTEAFF. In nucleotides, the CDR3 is TGTGCCAGCAGCCTCCCGGGGGTGAACACTGAAGCTTTCTTT.

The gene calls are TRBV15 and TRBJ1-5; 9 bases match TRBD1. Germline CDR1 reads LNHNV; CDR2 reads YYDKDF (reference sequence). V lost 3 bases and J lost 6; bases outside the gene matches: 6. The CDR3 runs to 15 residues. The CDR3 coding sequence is TGTGCCACCAGCAGGGACAGGGGATCGGGTCAGCCCCAGCATTTT. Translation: CATSRDRGSGQPQHF.

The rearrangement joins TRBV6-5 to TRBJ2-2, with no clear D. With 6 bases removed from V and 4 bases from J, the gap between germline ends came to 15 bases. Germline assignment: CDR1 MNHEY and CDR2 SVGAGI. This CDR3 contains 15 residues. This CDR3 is CASSLSLHGTGELFF. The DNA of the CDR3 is TGTGCCAGCAGCCTAAGCCTCCACGGCACCGGGGAGCTGTTTTTT.

The CDR3 spells CASSYRGGTEAFF. The DNA of the CDR3 is TGTGCCAGCAGCTACAGGGGTGGCACTGAAGCTTTCTTT. The chain links TRBV5-5 to TRBJ1-1; 7 bases agree with TRBD1. The CDR3 length is 13 residues. Germline CDR1 SGHKS, CDR2 YYEKEE (reference sequence). Trimming removed 3 bases from V and 4 bases from J; junction bases left unmatched: 3.

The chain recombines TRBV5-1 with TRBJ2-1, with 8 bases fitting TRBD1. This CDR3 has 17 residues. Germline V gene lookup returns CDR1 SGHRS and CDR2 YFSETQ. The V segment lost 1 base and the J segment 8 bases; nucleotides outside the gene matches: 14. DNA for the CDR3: TGCGCCAGCAGCTTGCTTATGACAGGGGCCACTGGCGATGAGCAGTTCTTC. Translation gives CASSLLMTGATGDEQFF.

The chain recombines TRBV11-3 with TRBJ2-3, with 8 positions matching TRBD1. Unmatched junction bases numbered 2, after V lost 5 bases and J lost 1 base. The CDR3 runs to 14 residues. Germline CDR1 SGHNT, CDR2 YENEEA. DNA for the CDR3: TGTGCCAGCAGCCCGACAGGGGGCACAGATACGCAGTATTTT. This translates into CASSPTGGTDTQYF. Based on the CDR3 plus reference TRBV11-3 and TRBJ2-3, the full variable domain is EAGVVQSPRYKIIEKKQPVAFWCNPISGHNTLYWYLQNLGQGPELLIRYENEEAVDDSQLPKDRFSAERLKGVDSTLKIQPAELGDSAVYLCASSPTGGTDTQYFGPGTRLTVL.

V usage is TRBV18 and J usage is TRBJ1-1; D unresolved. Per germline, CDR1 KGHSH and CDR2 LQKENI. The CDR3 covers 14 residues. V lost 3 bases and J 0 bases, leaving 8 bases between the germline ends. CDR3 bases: TGTGCCAGCTCACCGGGCGGGGTGAACACTGAAGCTTTCTTT. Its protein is CASSPGGVNTEAFF.

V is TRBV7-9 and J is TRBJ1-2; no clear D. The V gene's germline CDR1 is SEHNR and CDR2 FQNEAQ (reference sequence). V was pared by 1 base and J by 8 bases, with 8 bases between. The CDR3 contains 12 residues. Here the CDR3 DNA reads TGTGCCAGCAGCTTAGTAAAAGAGGGCTACACCTTC. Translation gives CASSLVKEGYTF.

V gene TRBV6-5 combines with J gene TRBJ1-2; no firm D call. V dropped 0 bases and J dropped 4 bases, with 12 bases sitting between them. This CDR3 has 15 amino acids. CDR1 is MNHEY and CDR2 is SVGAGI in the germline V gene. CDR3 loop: CASSYSISGSYGYTF. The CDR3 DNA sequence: TGTGCCAGCAGTTACTCGATTTCAGGATCCTATGGCTACACCTTC.

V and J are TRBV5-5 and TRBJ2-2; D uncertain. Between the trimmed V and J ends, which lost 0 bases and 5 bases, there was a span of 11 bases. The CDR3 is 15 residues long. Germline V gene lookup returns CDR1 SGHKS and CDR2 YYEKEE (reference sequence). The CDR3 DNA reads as TGTGCCAGCAGCTTGGGTCCGGGTCCGACCGGGGAGCTGTTTTTT. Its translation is CASSLGPGPTGELFF.